This T cell receptor (beta chain) is drawn from a study of blood T cell repertoires in COVID-19. About the study: The origin of the acute and convalescent COVID-19 samples was the United States, Italy and Spain. The analysed material was cDNA or gDNA that came from T cells, B-cell-depleted T cells, or PBMCs.

As originally analysed: It was from reference gene primer amplification that nucleated cell counts were estimated. Here immunoSEQ multiplex PCR was the method, and the copy in TCRdb shows in-frame clones only, minus some. V and J calls and clone size are as listed in that table; D and trimming were resolved from the DNA. The sample lists tens of thousands of clones, less than 80% occurring once. This CDR3 spans 13 amino acids. Trimming shortened V by 1 base and J by 1 base, and 4 bases separated the two germline ends. Germline CDR1 is KGHSH and CDR2 is LQKENI. Sequenced sample: peripheral blood. This clonotype was obtained from a man in his 60s with active or convalescent COVID-19. V and J are TRBV18 and TRBJ1-1; D not certain. The CDR3 spells CASSPLQNTEAFF. The CDR3 DNA reads TGTGCCAGCTCACCACTACAGAACACTGAAGCTTTCTTT. The full variable domain, in which reference TRBV18 and TRBJ1-1 provide the parts outside the CDR3, is NAGVMQNPRHLVRRRGQEARLRCSPMKGHSHVYWYRQLPEEGLKFMVYLQKENIIDESGMPKERFSAEFPKEGPSILRIQQVVRGDSAAYFCASSPLQNTEAFFGQGTRLTVV.